This T cell receptor (beta chain) came from a study of blood T cells in healthy people across ages. Background on the study: Every two T cells gave about one barcoded beta molecule via template switching.

Study-wide results and caveats: Estimated diversity, derived from one million T cells, was regarded as an underestimate.

Germline CDR1 MNHEY, CDR2 SVGAGI. The ends lost 4 bases at V and 5 bases at J; junction bases unmatched: 10. CDR3 size: 17 residues. A second PCR, run for roughly 7 to 11 cycles, used a sample-barcoded 5' primer plus a J-beta primer mix. MiXCR, applied by TCRdb to the 5' RACE reads, yields one record per CDR3 protein. The sample has some 920,000 distinct CDR3 sequences; about 53% are singletons. Of note for this clonotype: Its matching antigen is unknown.

The sample consisted of blood. This sequence originates from an older woman in good health. The chain is built from TRBV6-5 and TRBJ2-5, with 13 nucleotides matching TRBD2. CDR3 loop: CASSWTGLAGVGETQYF. The CDR3 bases are TGTGCCAGCAGTTGGACCGGACTAGCGGGAGTAGGGGAGACCCAGTACTTC.